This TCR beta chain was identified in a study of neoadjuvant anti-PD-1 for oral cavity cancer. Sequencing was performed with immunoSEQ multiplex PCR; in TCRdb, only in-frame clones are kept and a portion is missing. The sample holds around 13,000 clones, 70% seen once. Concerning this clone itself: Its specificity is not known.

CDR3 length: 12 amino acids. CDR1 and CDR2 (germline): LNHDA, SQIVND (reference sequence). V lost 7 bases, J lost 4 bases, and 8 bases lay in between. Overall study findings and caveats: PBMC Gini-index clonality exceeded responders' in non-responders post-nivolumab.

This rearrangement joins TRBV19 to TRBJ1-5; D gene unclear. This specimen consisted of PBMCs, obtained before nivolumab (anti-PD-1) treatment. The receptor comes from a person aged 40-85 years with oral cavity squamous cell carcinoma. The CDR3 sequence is CASKSGNQPQHF. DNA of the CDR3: TGTGCCAGTAAGAGTGGGAATCAGCCCCAGCATTTT.